This T cell receptor (beta chain) appears in the sequencing data of a study of blood T cell repertoires in COVID-19. The CDR3 consists of 12 residues. The germline V gene has CDR1 MGHRA and CDR2 YSYEKL. Per the authors' pipeline: Counts of nucleated cells, estimated from reference gene primer amplification, were obtained. The data were produced by immunoSEQ multiplex PCR, yet TCRdb's version contains in-frame clones alone and is incomplete. V and J calls and clone size follow that table, whereas D and trimming were derived from the DNA. The sample yields about 200,000 clones, about nine tenths seen once. This clone has only a few counts. The junction departs from germline at one end; a sequencing error may be responsible.

The chain has TRBV4-1 and TRBJ1-6; D might be TRBD1 (6 bases). The sequence derives from a woman aged 30 to 39 who had recovered from COVID-19. Sequencing was carried out using PBMCs or T cells enriched from blood (not recorded which). The CDR3 spells CASSQPGTPLHF. CDR3 sequence (DNA): TGCGCCAGCAGCCAACCCGGGACACCTCTCCACTTT.